This T cell receptor beta chain was captured by sequencing in a study of T-cell reconstitution after alpha-beta-depleted transplantation in children. Unique molecular identifiers were used to barcode this TCRbeta library. TCRdb independently ran MiXCR on the PCR reads; one entry per CDR3 protein. The table shows approximately 650,000 distinct CDR3 sequences, with around 13% occurring only once. This clonotype was detected ten times or more. Germline V gene lookup returns CDR1 MDHEN and CDR2 SYDVKM. This CDR3 region has 14 residues. V lost 4 bases and J 3 bases, leaving 11 bases between the germline ends.

The clonotype was recovered from a girl aged 2-10 years with congenital amegakaryocytic thrombocytopenia, due to receive a stem cell transplant. The chain couples TRBV28 to TRBJ2-3; D is undetermined. The sample was PBMCs, taken before TCRalphabeta/CD19-depleted stem cell transplant. The CDR3 DNA sequence: TGTGCCAGCAGTTATCTTGCCTCTACAGATACGCAGTATTTT. It yields the protein CASSYLASTDTQYF.